This T cell receptor (beta chain) is from a study of control samples from healthy donors and cancer patients. Sequencing was performed with immunoSEQ multiplex PCR; in TCRdb, only in-frame clones are kept and a portion is missing. The sample carries approximately 160,000 clones, roughly 94% recorded once. The V end lost 5 bases, the J end lost 4 bases, and 15 bases lay between the germline ends. This CDR3 has 14 amino acids. The germline V gene has CDR1 SGHAT and CDR2 FQNNGV. This chain links TRBV11-2 with TRBJ2-7; D possibly uses TRBD1 or TRBD2 (5 bases each). The material sequenced was blood. This clonotype originated in a young woman in good health. CDR3 residues: CASSLGPAVYEQYF. The CDR3 nucleotides read TGTGCCAGCAGCCTGGGACCGGCGGTATACGAGCAGTACTTC.